This note documents a single TCR beta chain sequence. V lost 1 base to trimming and J lost 6 bases; unmatched junction nucleotides: 11. Germline V lookup: CDR1 PRHDT, CDR2 FYEKMQ (reference sequence). The CDR3 has 17 amino acids. Produced via immunoSEQ multiplex PCR; TCRdb's table is partial and in-frame only. The repertoire includes roughly 130,000 clones, roughly 90% of them detected once, and about 1.5% sits in the top ten. This specimen comes from a study of cytomegalovirus exposure and HLA in healthy donors. The sequence derives from a man aged 25 to 40 in good health and CMV-seronegative. Sequenced material: PBMCs. The rearrangement joins TRBV13 to TRBJ2-2, with 7 nucleotides matching TRBD1. CDR3 region: CASSLAYDRAVAGELFF. As DNA, the CDR3 is TGTGCCAGCAGCTTAGCCTACGACAGGGCCGTCGCCGGGGAGCTGTTTTTT.